These 4 T cell receptor beta chains originate from one sample sequenced in a study of cytomegalovirus exposure and HLA in healthy donors. Sequencing was performed with immunoSEQ multiplex PCR; in TCRdb, only in-frame clones are kept and a portion is missing. The top ten hold 2.8% of the sample, which has fewer than 200,000 clones, 84% seen once. Sequencing was done on a sample of PBMCs. These receptors were collected from a woman aged 18 to 35 in good health and CMV-seropositive.

This clone occurred a few times. The V call is TRBV2, the J call TRBJ2-7; TRBD2 might be the D (6 bases). In germline, CDR1 is SNHLY, CDR2 FYNNEI. The CDR3 extends over 13 amino acids. Trimming cost V 8 bases and J 0 bases, with 11 bases left between them. CDR3 DNA sequence: TGTGCCAGCCGACGCGGGGTCTCCTACGAGCAGTACTTC. It codes for CASRRGVSYEQYF.

The chain has TRBV4-1 and TRBJ2-2; 11 bases are a match to TRBD2. CDR1 is MGHRA, CDR2 YSYEKL, per germline. The ends lost 4 bases at V and 6 bases at J; junction bases unmatched: 4. The CDR3 runs 15 residues. The CDR3: CASSLSGGAPGELFF. DNA of the CDR3: TGCGCCAGCAGCCTTAGCGGGGGGGCACCCGGGGAGCTGTTTTTT.

The V call is TRBV9, the J call TRBJ1-2; maybe TRBD1 (5 bases). Germline CDR1 reads SGDLS; CDR2 reads YYNGEE. Trimming stripped 4 bases from V and 3 bases from J, with 13 bases between. There are 14 residues in the CDR3. The DNA of the CDR3 is TGTGCCAGCAGCCCGCCGGGAGGGGACTATGGCTACACCTTC. Protein product: CASSPPGGDYGYTF.

V usage is TRBV27 and J usage is TRBJ2-7; 7 positions match TRBD2. CDR3 size: 16 residues. With 3 bases clipped from V and 3 bases from J, the junction kept 11 bases outside the gene matches. Germline V gives CDR1 MNHEY, CDR2 SMNVEV (reference sequence). The CDR3 DNA reads TGTGCCAGCAGTTTTTGGCCCGGCGGGAGACGCTACGAGCAGTACTTC. This codes for CASSFWPGGRRYEQYF.